This record covers a single T cell receptor beta chain. Its antigen is not identified. TCRdb independently ran MiXCR on the reads; one entry per CDR3 protein. Seen here are 100,000 to 150,000 distinct CDR3 sequences, around 30% observed once, and the top ten hold around 54%. The record originates from a study of T cell repertoires in cytomegalovirus infection. As for the study in general: Recently identified HLA-C-restricted CMV epitopes and well-studied HLA-B-restricted CMV epitopes were used by the study. CMV infection and matching HLA type were both indicated by public TCR beta signatures.

CDR3 length: 15 amino acids. Trimming removed 1 base from V and 6 bases from J, with 15 bases in between. Per the germline V gene, CDR1 is SGHTA and CDR2 is FQGNSA. Whole-study results and caveats: Dominating the ex vivo response were HLA-C-restricted CMV-specific TCR beta clonotypes.

This chain connects TRBV7-2 to TRBJ1-1; D gene ambiguous. The sequence was collected from a human donor in good health (CMV status not recorded). Some clones in this sample may be carry-over from other donors' samples. The source material was CD8+ T cells from cultured PBMCs, sampled from culture after CMV antigen stimulation. The CDR3 DNA is TGTGCCAGCAGCTTAGAACTGGGTTTGATGGCTGAAGCTTTCTTT. This sequence encodes CASSLELGLMAEAFF.